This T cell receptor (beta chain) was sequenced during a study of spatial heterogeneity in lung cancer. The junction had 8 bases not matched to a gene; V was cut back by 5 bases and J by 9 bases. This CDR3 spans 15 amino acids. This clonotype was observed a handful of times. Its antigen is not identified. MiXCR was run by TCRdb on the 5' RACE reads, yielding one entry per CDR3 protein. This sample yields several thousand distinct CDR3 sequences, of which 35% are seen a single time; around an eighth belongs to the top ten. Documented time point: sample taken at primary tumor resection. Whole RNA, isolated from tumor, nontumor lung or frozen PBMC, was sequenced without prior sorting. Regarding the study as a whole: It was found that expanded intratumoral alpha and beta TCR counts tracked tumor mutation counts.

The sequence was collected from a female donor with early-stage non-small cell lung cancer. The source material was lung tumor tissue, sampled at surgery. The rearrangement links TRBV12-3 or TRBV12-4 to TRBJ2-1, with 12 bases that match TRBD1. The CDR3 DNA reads TGTGCCAGCAGTCCCAGGGGACAGGGGGCGGCTGAGCAGTTCTTC. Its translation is CASSPRGQGAAEQFF.